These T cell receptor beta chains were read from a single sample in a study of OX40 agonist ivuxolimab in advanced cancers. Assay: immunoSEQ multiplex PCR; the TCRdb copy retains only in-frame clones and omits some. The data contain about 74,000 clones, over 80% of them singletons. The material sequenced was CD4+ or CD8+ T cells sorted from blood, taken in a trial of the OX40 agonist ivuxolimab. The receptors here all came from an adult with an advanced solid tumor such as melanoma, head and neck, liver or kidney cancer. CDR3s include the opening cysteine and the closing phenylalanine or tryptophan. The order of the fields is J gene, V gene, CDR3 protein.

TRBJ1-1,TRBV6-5,CASSYEGWTEAFF
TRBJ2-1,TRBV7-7,CASSLSAGYNEQFF
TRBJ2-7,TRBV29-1,CSAQTAPYEQYF
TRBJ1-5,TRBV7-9,CASSLVGQGNQPQHF
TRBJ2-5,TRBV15,CATSRGETQYF
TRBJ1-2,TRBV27,CASSLSGFGYGYTF
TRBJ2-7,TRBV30,CAWSVLFSQSMGDEQYF
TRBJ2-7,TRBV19,CASRLAGGIYEQYF
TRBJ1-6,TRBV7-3,CASSFPPPGQENSPLHF
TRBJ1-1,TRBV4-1,CASSLTQANTEAFF
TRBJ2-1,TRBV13,CASSLESGARVFF